The clone carrying this TCR beta chain was counted at least ten times. Its antigen is unknown. The sample belongs to a study of T cells in Graves' hyperthyroidism and ophthalmopathy. Study findings and constraints: Most thyroid clonotypes expanded above 0.001 appeared in blood too.

RNA transcripts gave rise to amplified TCR beta CDR3 regions. In the first-round RT-PCR of the TCR CDR3, the HTBI primer set was used. TCRdb processed the multiplex PCR reads anew with MiXCR; each CDR3 protein has one entry. The table has a few hundred thousand distinct CDR3 sequences, about an eighth seen once. Over 18 months, lack of ophthalmopathy progression marked Graves' hyperthyroidism as stable. CDR1 MNHEY and CDR2 SVGEGT come from the germline V gene. The CDR3 contains 13 residues. Trimming cost V 3 bases and J 3 bases, with 9 bases left between them. The sample taken for sequencing was blood. The TCR sequence derives from a woman between 18 and 29 years old with Graves' hyperthyroidism. The rearrangement uses TRBV6-2 or TRBV6-3 and TRBJ2-7; the D is unclear. The DNA of the CDR3 is TGTGCCAGCAGTTATACACAGAGCTACGAGCAGTACTTC. Translation gives CASSYTQSYEQYF.